A single T cell receptor (beta chain) is shown here with its context. Its antigen is undetermined. The data were obtained in a study of persistence of HIV-infected CD4 T cells. Sequencing used immunoSEQ version 4 in survey mode. Each sample used up to 1 ug genomic DNA diluted to approximately 9 ng/uL. Sequenced by immunoSEQ multiplex PCR; TCRdb stores in-frame clones only, minus some. There are tens of thousands of clones in the sample; 70% occur only once, and approximately 1.5% lies in the top ten. The germline V gene encodes CDR1 LGHDT and CDR2 YNNKEL (reference sequence). Trimming at V came to 6 bases and at J to 4 bases, leaving 9 bases not matched to a gene. This CDR3 contains 15 residues. An overlapping HIV-1 Gag peptide pool stimulated these cells at approximately 0.91 ug/peptide/mL. CD4+ T cells upregulating both CD40 ligand and CD69 were sorted as responding cells.

The rearrangement links TRBV3-1 (or the pseudogene TRBV3-2) to TRBJ1-2; 9 nucleotides agree with TRBD1. The receptor's source is an adult man with HIV who was CMV-seropositive. Material: CD4+ T cells sorted from PBMCs after roughly 18-hour stimulation, obtained from a patient who received antiretroviral therapy. In DNA form, the CDR3 reads TGTGCCAGCAGTGAATTGGGACAGGGAGGCTATGGCTACACCTTC. Protein: CASSELGQGGYGYTF.